This is a list of T cell receptor beta chains from one sample in a study of cytomegalovirus exposure and HLA in healthy donors. Generated by immunoSEQ multiplex PCR, the TCRdb table keeps only in-frame clones and is missing some. The sample consists of approximately 100,000 clones, roughly 80% of them appearing once. The specimen sequenced was PBMCs. The source of these receptors is a female donor in good health and CMV-seropositive. The CDR3 runs from the conserved cysteine through the conserved F or W. A D gene is named only where the DNA matches it firmly. Rows give clone size only sometimes, using once, few, many, or a class for an expanded clone.

>TRBJ2-2|once|TRBD1|TRBV7-3
TGTGCCAGCAGCCGTGACAGGGGATGGATGTCCGGGGAGCTGTTTTTT
CASSRDRGWMSGELFF
>TRBJ1-3|-|-|TRBV4-2
TGTGCCAGCAGCCAAGACGGCGTAGGGACAACTGGAAACACCATATATTTT
CASSQDGVGTTGNTIYF
>TRBJ1-4|-|TRBD1|TRBV19
TGTGCCACCTATTCCGGGACAGGTAGTGAAAAACTGTTTTTT
CATYSGTGSEKLFF
>TRBJ2-1|-|-|TRBV4-1
TGCGCCAGCAGCCAAGATGACAGACCAACCAACAATGAGCAGTTCTTC
CASSQDDRPTNNEQFF
>TRBJ1-1|-|-|TRBV7-9
TGTGCCAGCAGCTATCAGGGTATGAACACTGAAGCTTTCTTT
CASSYQGMNTEAFF
>TRBJ1-6|-|-|TRBV9
TGTGCCAGCAGCTTACAGGAATCCTATTATAATTCACCCCTCCACTTT
CASSLQESYYNSPLHF
>TRBJ2-3|-|-|TRBV7-2
TGTGCCAGCAGCCCAACAGATACAGATACGCAGTATTTT
CASSPTDTDTQYF
>TRBJ2-5|-|-|TRBV2
TGTGCCAGCCGACACGAGGGGCGGGGGCCCCAAGAGACCCAGTACTTC
CASRHEGRGPQETQYF
>TRBJ1-1|-|-|TRBV7-9
TGTGCCAGCAGCTTAAACAGTATGAACACTGAAGCTTTCTTT
CASSLNSMNTEAFF
>TRBJ2-3|-|-|TRBV5-6
TGTGCCAGCAGCCTGACCGGTTACTGGGCTGATACGCAGTATTTT
CASSLTGYWADTQYF
>TRBJ2-5|-|TRBD2|TRBV11-2
TGTGCCAGCAGCCCCAACTCTCCATGGCTAGCGGGCGGTAAGACCCAGTACTTC
CASSPNSPWLAGGKTQYF
>TRBJ1-1|-|-|TRBV5-1
TGCGCCAGCAGCTTGGCTGGCAGATCTGAAGCTTTCTTT
CASSLAGRSEAFF
>TRBJ1-2|-|-|TRBV25-1
TGTGCCAGCAGCCCCCCGGGAGGGGAGGTGGTTGGCTACACCTTC
CASSPPGGEVVGYTF
>TRBJ2-1|-|TRBD2|TRBV18
TGTGCCAGCTCAATAGCGGGAGGCTACAATGAGCAGTTCTTC
CASSIAGGYNEQFF
>TRBJ2-7|-|TRBD1|TRBV28
TGTGCCAGCAGTTTTGTTTTGACAGGGGTCGGCGAGCAGTACTTC
CASSFVLTGVGEQYF
>TRBJ2-7|-|-|TRBV6-6
TGTGCCAGCAGTACGCAGGTGGGGGCGGACGAGCAGTACTTC
CASSTQVGADEQYF
>TRBJ1-3|-|TRBD1|TRBV7-2
TGTGCCAGCAGCTTGGGACAGGGGGCACACACCATATATTTT
CASSLGQGAHTIYF
>TRBJ2-7|-|TRBD2|TRBV11-2
TGTGCCAGCAGCCCGCCGGGACTAGCGAAAACCTACGAGCAGTACTTC
CASSPPGLAKTYEQYF
>TRBJ2-5|-|TRBD1|TRBV13
TGTGCCAGCAGCCTGGCAGGGGGAGAGACCCAGTACTTC
CASSLAGGETQYF
>TRBJ2-3|-|-|TRBV30
TGTGCCTGGTGGTATGTGGCAGCGACAGATACGCAGTATTTT
CAWWYVAATDTQYF
>TRBJ1-4|-|-|TRBV11-2
TGTGCCAGCAGCTCCGCCGGGGCAACTAATGAAAAACTGTTTTTT
CASSSAGATNEKLFF
>TRBJ1-2|-|-|TRBV2
TGTGCCAGCATAATCGGTCCAAACTATGGCTACACCTTC
CASIIGPNYGYTF
>TRBJ2-2|-|TRBD2|TRBV5-1
TGCGCCAGCAGCTTGACTAGCGCGAGGGCCGGGGAGCTGTTTTTT
CASSLTSARAGELFF
>TRBJ2-5|-|-|TRBV9
TGTGCCAGCAGCGTATCCCCCTTTCGGGGGGCGGGGGAGACCCAGTACTTC
CASSVSPFRGAGETQYF
>TRBJ2-7|-|TRBD1|TRBV18
TGTGCCAGCTCGCGATACAGGGGAGCCTACGAGCAGTACTTC
CASSRYRGAYEQYF
>TRBJ2-7|-|-|TRBV7-9
TGTGCCAGCAGCTTAGGCGCAGCAGGTGTATTAGGGCAGTACTTC
CASSLGAAGVLGQYF
>TRBJ1-6|-|-|TRBV4-2
TGTGCCAGCAGCCAAACGATGGGGGGGGTTGATTCACCCCTCCACTTT
CASSQTMGGVDSPLHF
>TRBJ1-3|few|TRBD1|TRBV6-1
TGTGCCAGCACTCTGGACAGGGGCTCTGGAAACACCATATATTTT
CASTLDRGSGNTIYF
>TRBJ2-1|-|TRBD2|TRBV6-1
TGTGCCAGCAGCTCACTAGCGGGGTCCCACAATGAGCAGTTCTTC
CASSSLAGSHNEQFF